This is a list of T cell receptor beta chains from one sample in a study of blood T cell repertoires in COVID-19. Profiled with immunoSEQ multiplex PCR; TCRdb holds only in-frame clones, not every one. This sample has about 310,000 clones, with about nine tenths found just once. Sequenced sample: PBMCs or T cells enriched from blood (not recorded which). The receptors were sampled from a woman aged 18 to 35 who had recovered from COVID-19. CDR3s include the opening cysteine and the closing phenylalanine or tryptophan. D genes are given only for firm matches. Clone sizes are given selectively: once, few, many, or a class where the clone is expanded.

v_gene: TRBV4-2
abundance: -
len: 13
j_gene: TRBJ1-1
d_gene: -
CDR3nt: TGTGCCAGCAGCCGCGGTGGAGGGGCTGAAGCTTTCTTT
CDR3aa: CASSRGGGAEAFF

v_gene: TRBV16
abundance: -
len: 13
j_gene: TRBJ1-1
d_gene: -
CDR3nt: TGTGCCAGCAGCCAATCCAGGGACACTGAAGCTTTCTTT
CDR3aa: CASSQSRDTEAFF

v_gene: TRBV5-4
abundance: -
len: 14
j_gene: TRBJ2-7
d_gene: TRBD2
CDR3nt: TGTGCCAGCAGCTGGACTAGCGGGGCCCACGAGCAGTACTTC
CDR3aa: CASSWTSGAHEQYF

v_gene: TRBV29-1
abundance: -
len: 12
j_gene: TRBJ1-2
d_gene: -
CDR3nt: TGCAGCGAACAGAAAGCTAACTATGGCTACACCTTC
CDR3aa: CSEQKANYGYTF

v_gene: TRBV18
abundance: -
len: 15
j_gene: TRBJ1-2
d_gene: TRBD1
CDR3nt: TGTGCCAGCTCACCCACGACAGGGGGAAACTTCGGCTACACCTTC
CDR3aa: CASSPTTGGNFGYTF

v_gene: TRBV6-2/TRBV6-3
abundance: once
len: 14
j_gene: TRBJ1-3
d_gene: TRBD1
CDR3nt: TGTGCCAGCAGCCGACAGGGATTCGCGAACACCATATATTTT
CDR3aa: CASSRQGFANTIYF

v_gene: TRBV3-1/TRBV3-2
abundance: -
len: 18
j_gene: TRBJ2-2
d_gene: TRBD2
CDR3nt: TGTGCCAGCAGCCCAAGGACTAGCGGGGAGGTTAGGGCCGGGGAGCTGTTTTTT
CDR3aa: CASSPRTSGEVRAGELFF

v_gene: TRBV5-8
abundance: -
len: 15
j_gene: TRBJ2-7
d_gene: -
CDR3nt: TGTGCCAGCAGCTTGGCCCGAGGACAGTCCTACGAGCAGTACTTC
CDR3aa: CASSLARGQSYEQYF

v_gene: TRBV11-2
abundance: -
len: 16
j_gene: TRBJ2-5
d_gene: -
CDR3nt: TGTGCCAGCAGCCGCCCCCGCCGACGGGACCAAGAGACCCAGTACTTC
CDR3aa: CASSRPRRRDQETQYF

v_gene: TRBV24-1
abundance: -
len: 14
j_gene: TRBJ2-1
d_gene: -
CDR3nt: TGTGCCACCAGTGAAGCAGGGCCCTACAATGAGCAGTTCTTC
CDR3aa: CATSEAGPYNEQFF

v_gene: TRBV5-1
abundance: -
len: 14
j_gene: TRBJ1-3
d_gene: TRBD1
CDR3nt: TGCGCCAGCAGCCTCGGGACAGGGGGAAACACCATATATTTT
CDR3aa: CASSLGTGGNTIYF

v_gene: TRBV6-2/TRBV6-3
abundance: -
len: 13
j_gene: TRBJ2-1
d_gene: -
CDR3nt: TGTGCCAGCAGTTTCGACACCTACAATGAGCAGTTCTTC
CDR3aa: CASSFDTYNEQFF

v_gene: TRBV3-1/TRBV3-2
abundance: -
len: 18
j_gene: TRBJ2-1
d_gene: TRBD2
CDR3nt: TGTGCCAGCAGCCCGACGGGACTAGCGGGGGGAGTCTACAATGAGCAGTTCTTC
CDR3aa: CASSPTGLAGGVYNEQFF

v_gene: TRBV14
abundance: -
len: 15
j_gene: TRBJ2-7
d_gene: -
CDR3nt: TGTGCCAGCAGCCAAAGGAAGGGGCACCCCTACGAGCAGTACTTC
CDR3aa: CASSQRKGHPYEQYF

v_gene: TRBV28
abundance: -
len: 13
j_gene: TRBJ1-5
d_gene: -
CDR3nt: TGTGCCAGCAGTAAGGACAGAAATCAGCCCCAGCATTTT
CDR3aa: CASSKDRNQPQHF

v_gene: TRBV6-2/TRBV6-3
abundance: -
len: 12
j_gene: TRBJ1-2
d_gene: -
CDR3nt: TGTGCCAGCAGTCTAGGGGACTATGGCTACACCTTC
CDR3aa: CASSLGDYGYTF

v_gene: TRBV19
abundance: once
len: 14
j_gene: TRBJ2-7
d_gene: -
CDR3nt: TGTGCCACACGGACCGGCAGGGCCAACTACGAGCAGTACTTC
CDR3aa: CATRTGRANYEQYF

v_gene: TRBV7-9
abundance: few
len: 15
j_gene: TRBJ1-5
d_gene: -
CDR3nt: TGTGCCAGCAGCTTAGGAGGTTGGGGCAATCAGCCCCAGCATTTT
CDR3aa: CASSLGGWGNQPQHF

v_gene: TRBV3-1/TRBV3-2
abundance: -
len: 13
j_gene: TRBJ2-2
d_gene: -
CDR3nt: TGTGCCAGTTCAGGGGCGGGCACCGGGGAGCTGTTTTTT
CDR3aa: CASSGAGTGELFF

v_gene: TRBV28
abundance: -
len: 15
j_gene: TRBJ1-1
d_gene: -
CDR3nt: TGTGCCAGCAGTTTGATTCTGGCCTCGAACACTGAAGCTTTCTTT
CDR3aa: CASSLILASNTEAFF

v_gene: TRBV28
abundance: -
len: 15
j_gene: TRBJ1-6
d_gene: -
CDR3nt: TGTGCCAGCAGAAGACCGGGATCTAATAATTCACCCCTCCACTTT
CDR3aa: CASRRPGSNNSPLHF

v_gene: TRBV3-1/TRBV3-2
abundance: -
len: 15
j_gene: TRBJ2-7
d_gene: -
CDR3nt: TGTGCCAGCAGCCGGAGTAGCGAGGGTCGTTACGAGCAGTACTTC
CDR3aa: CASSRSSEGRYEQYF

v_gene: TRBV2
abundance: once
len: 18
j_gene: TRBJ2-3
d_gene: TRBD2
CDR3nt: TGTGCCAGCAGTGAAATCAGGGGGACTAGCGGGGGATCAGATACGCAGTATTTT
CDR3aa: CASSEIRGTSGGSDTQYF

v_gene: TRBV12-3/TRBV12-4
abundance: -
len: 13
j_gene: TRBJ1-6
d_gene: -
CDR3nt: TGTGCCAGCAGTGCTGGGGCTGGGTCACCCCTCCACTTT
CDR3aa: CASSAGAGSPLHF

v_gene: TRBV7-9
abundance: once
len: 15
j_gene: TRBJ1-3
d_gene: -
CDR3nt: TGTGCCAGCAGCCTAGGAGGATCTATCGGAAACACCATATATTTT
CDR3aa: CASSLGGSIGNTIYF

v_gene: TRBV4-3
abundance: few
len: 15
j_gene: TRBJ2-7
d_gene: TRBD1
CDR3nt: TGCGCCAGCAGCCCCGCCGGGACAGTTACCCACGAGCAGTACTTC
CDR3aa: CASSPAGTVTHEQYF

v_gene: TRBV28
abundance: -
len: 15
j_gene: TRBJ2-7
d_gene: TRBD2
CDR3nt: TGTGCCAGCACCCCACCACCGGCGGGGGTTCACGAGCAGTACTTC
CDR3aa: CASTPPPAGVHEQYF

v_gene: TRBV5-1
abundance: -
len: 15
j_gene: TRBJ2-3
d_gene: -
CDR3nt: TGCGCCAGCAGCTTGGTGGGCATTAGCACAGATACGCAGTATTTT
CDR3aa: CASSLVGISTDTQYF

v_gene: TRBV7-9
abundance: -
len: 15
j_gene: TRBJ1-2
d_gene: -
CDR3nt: TGTGCCAGCAGCTTCCCCTCCCAGGCCTCTAAGGGCTACACCTTC
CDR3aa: CASSFPSQASKGYTF

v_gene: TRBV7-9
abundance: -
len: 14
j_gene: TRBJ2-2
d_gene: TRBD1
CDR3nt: TGTGCCAGCAGCTTGTGGACAGGCACCGGGGAGCTGTTTTTT
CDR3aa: CASSLWTGTGELFF

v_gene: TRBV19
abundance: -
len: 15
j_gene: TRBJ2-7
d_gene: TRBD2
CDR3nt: TGTGCCAGTAGTATGGGACTAGCGGGCTCCTACGAGCAGTACTTC
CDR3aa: CASSMGLAGSYEQYF

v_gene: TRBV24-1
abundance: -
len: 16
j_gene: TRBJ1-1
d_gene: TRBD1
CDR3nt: TGTGCCACCAGTGATTCGCAGGGACAGACGAACACTGAAGCTTTCTTT
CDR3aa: CATSDSQGQTNTEAFF

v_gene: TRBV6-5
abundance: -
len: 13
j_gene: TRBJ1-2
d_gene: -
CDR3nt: TGTGCCAGCACCCGTTGGGGGGATTATGGCTACACCTTC
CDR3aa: CASTRWGDYGYTF

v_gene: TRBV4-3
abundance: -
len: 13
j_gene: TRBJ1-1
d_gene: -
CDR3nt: TGCGCCAGCGGCATCAGGATGAACACTGAAGCTTTCTTT
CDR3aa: CASGIRMNTEAFF

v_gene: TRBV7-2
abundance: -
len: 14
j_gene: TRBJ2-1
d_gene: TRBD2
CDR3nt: TGTGCCAGCAGCTTTTTTACTAGCGTGAATGAGCAGTTCTTC
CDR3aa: CASSFFTSVNEQFF

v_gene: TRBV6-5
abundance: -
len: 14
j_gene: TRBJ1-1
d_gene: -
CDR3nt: TGTGCCAGCAGTTACTCGGGAGAGAACACTGAAGCTTTCTTT
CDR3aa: CASSYSGENTEAFF

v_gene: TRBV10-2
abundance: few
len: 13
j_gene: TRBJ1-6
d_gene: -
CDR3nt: TGCGCCAGCGTTCGGGATCTAAATTCACCCCTCCACTTT
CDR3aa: CASVRDLNSPLHF

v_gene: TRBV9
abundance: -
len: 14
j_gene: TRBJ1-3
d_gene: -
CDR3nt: TGTGCCAGCAGCGTAGAAGGAGGAGGAAACACCATATATTTT
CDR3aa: CASSVEGGGNTIYF

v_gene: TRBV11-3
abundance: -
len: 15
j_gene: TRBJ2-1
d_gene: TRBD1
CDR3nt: TGTGCCAGCAGCTCGCGACAGGGATTCTACAATGAGCAGTTCTTC
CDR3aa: CASSSRQGFYNEQFF

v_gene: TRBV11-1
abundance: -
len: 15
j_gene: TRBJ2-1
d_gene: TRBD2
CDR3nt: TGTGCCAGCAGCTTAAGGACTAGCGGGAGCTATGAGCAGTTCTTC
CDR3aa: CASSLRTSGSYEQFF

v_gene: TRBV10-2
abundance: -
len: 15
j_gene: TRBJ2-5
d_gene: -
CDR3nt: TGCGCCAGCAGGGCTTGGGGTCAGGGTTTAGAGACCCAGTACTTC
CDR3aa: CASRAWGQGLETQYF

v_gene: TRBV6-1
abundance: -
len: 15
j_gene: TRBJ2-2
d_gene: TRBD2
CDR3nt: TGTGCCAGCAGTGAGCGGGGGGGCGGTGTCGGGGAGCTGTTTTTT
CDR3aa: CASSERGGGVGELFF

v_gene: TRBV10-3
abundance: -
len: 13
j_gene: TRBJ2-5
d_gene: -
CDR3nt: TGTGCCATCAGTGAGCAGGGGCAAGAGACCCAGTACTTC
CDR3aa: CAISEQGQETQYF

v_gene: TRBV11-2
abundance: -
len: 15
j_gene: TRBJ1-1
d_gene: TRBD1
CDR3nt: TGTGCCAGCAGCTCTCAGGGGGCAGGGGGCACTGAAGCTTTCTTT
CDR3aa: CASSSQGAGGTEAFF

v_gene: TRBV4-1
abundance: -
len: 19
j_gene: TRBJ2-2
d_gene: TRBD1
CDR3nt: TGCGCCAGCAGCACCTACTCTTGGACAGGGGGCGCGAGGGCCGGGGAGCTGTTTTTT
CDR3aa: CASSTYSWTGGARAGELFF

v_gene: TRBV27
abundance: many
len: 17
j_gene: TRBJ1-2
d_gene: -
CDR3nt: TGTGCCAGCACTGACCGGGGGGGACACCTAACTAACTATGGCTACACCTTC
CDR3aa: CASTDRGGHLTNYGYTF

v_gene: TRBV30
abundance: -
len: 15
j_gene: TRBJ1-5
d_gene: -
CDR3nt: TGTGCCTGGAGTTCGGGGGGCATTAGCAATCAGCCCCAGCATTTT
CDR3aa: CAWSSGGISNQPQHF

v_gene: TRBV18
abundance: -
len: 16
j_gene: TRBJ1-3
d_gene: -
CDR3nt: TGTGCCAGCTCAACCCGGACAGCCGACTCTGGAAACACCATATATTTT
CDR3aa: CASSTRTADSGNTIYF

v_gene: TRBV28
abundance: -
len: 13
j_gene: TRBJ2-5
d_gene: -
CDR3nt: TGTGCCAGCAGTTTAACAGGACCGGAGACCCAGTACTTC
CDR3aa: CASSLTGPETQYF

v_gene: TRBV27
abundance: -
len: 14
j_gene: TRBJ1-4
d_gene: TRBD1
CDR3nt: TGTGCCAGCAGTTCCCGGACAGGGGTAGACAAACTGTTTTTT
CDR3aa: CASSSRTGVDKLFF

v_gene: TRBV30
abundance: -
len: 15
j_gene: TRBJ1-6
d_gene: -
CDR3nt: TGTGCCTGGAGGGAGGAGTCCTTCTATAATTCACCCCTCCACTTT
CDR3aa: CAWREESFYNSPLHF

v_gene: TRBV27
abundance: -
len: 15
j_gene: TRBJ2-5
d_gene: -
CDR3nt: TGTGCCAGCAGTGAGGAAGGGACACTTTCGGAGACCCAGTACTTC
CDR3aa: CASSEEGTLSETQYF

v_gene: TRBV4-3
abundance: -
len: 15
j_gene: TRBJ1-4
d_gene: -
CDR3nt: TGCGCCAGCAGCCAAGACAGTGCAACTAATGAAAAACTGTTTTTT
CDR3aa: CASSQDSATNEKLFF

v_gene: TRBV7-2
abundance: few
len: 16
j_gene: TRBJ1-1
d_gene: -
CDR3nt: TGTGCCAGCAGTTTAGTGGGGACTCGCGGGGATCCTGAAGCTTTCTTT
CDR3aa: CASSLVGTRGDPEAFF

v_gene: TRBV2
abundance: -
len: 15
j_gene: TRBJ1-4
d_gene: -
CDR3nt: TGTGCCAGCAGTGAAGCTTGGCAGGGCTACGAAAAACTGTTTTTT
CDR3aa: CASSEAWQGYEKLFF

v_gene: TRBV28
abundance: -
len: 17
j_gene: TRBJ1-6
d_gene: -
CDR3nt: TGTGCCAGCAGTTCACCCAGTCGGGGAAGGGATAATTCACCCCTCCACTTT
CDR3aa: CASSSPSRGRDNSPLHF

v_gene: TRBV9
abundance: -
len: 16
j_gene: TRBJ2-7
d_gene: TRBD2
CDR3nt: TGTGCCAGCAGCGTAGATTCGGGACTAGGTGTTCACGAGCAGTACTTC
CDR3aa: CASSVDSGLGVHEQYF